This T cell receptor (beta chain) emerged from a study of blood T cells in healthy people across ages (dated by TCRdb to 2013 to 2016). Regarding the study in general: In model experiments, template switching captured roughly one uniquely barcoded TCR beta cDNA molecule for every two T cells. Using deep sequencing normalized with unique cDNA molecular identifiers, the study measured how TCR beta repertoire diversity changes with age. Four age groups were formed from the donors: young (average approximately 15 years), middle-aged (approximately 40), aged (roughly 59) and long-lived (approximately 80). To avoid experimental bias, donors of different ages were distributed randomly across sequencing lanes. Two additional independent replicas of 1 million unique cDNA reads from the same blood draw were analyzed for two donors (one aged 18 to 30 and one aged 80 or older).

Including the terminal cysteine and phenylalanine, the CDR3 comprises 17 residues. The only DNA kept is the CDR3, 51 bases in frame from the first base. The roughly 38 donors, aged 6 to 90 years, were systemically healthy Caucasian individuals from Russia. Each donor gave approximately 9.3 milliliters of peripheral blood, collected into EDTA-treated Vacutainer tubes. Ficoll-Paque density-gradient centrifugation was used to isolate PBMCs, with at least 6.5 million obtained per sample. Trizol reagent was used to extract total RNA from PBMCs, with at least 5.5 micrograms per sample. For every donor, flow cytometry on a PBMC aliquot measured the percentage of naive CD45RAhigh/CD27high T cells. Receptor libraries were prepared by 5' RACE. Sequencing was carried out with an Illumina HiSeq 2500. A second PCR of roughly 6 to 12 cycles was run with a J-beta primer mix and a sample-barcoded 5' primer. Each TCR beta cDNA molecule received a unique molecular identifier from a template-switch 5' adaptor carrying 12 random nucleotides. At least 3 million CDR3-containing paired-end reads were obtained from each sample. First-strand cDNA synthesis was performed from all RNA using the Mint cDNA synthesis kit, with priming by a TRBC-specific oligonucleotide. Following uracil-DNA glycosylase treatment, all cDNA underwent a first 18-cycle PCR with the universal primers M1SS and BC2_uni_R. The study's processing was this. Each sample was normalized by randomly selecting 1 million high-quality reads, each carrying a distinct molecular identifier. Reads with shared molecular identifiers were discarded instead of being binned into consensus sequences. CDR3 identification, clonotype clustering and error correction used MiTCR with a Q25 quality threshold and the strictest error-elimination algorithm. A nonparametric unseen species model using Euler transformation provided a lower-bound estimate of total TCR beta diversity. Using fastp trimming at Q25 and MiXCR clonotype assembly, TCRdb reanalyzed the public sequencing data and kept in-frame beta chains. CDR3 protein duplicates are merged, each entry listing the most common genes and DNA. The V and J calls and clone size come from TCRdb's table, not from the authors' own analysis. Here the sample has about a million distinct CDR3 sequences; 35% to 45% occur a single time. Over 10% of the sample belongs to the ten largest clones.

Concerning this clonotype itself: Its specific antigen is unknown. Per-nucleotide qualities are absent, and no much larger clonotype sits a single base away.

What the research found in general, with its limitations: Observed TCR beta diversity correlated strongly with the percentage of naive T cells measured by flow cytometry. As age increased, observed TCR beta diversity per million T cells dropped in a roughly linear way, and a significant reduction was already evident by age 40. Conclusive comparison of naive and antigen-experienced compartments was prevented by the profiling of bulk unsorted PBMCs. Donor CMV infection status was unknown, potentially confounding age-related changes in expanded clonotypes. Estimates of total diversity from one million sequenced T cells were regarded as lower bounds and underestimates. Compared with the aged group, more naive CD4+ T cells, fewer expanded clones and increased TCR diversity were shown by the long-lived group, suggesting age selection.

Source material: blood. The chain was built from TRBV21-1 and TRBJ2-1; the table's D call, TRBD2, has no DNA check behind it. TRBV21-1 is classified as a pseudogene. The receptor was derived from a man aged 18 to 30 in good health. The nucleotide sequence is TGTGCCAGCAGCTCCGCCCGGGGACTAGCGGCTCAAGAGACCCAGTTCTTC. This sequence encodes CASSSARGLAAQETQFF.